The 19 T cell receptor beta chains in this list originate from one sample, sequenced in a study of a mutant IDH1 vaccine in newly diagnosed glioma. These TCRs' antigens remain unknown. Here immunoSEQ multiplex PCR was the method, and the copy in TCRdb shows in-frame clones only, minus some. The sample lists some 42,000 clones, about 75% seen once, with more than 4.5% in the top ten. Noted time point: week 23, last vaccination. Vaccination used 300 ug of mutant IDH1 20-mer peptide per dose, with topical imiquimod. This specimen consisted of PBMCs, obtained from a glioma patient whose treatment included an IDH1 peptide vaccine. These receptor sequences come from a middle-aged man with glioma.

The chain recombines TRBV28 with TRBJ1-2; TRBD1 might be the D (5 bases). Germline V CDR1 and CDR2: MDHEN, SYDVKM. The CDR3 runs 13 residues. V lost 5 bases and J 7 bases, leaving 14 bases between the germline ends. The CDR3 loop reads CASSPLRDTGYTF. The CDR3 bases are TGTGCCAGCAGTCCCCTCAGGGATACTGGCTACACCTTC.

Only a few counts were recorded for this clone. The chain has TRBV7-9 and TRBJ2-2; no reliable D call. This CDR3 is built from 12 residues. Germline values: CDR1 SEHNR, CDR2 FQNEAQ (reference sequence). V was shortened by 5 bases and J by 5 bases, with 6 bases between the two germline ends. The CDR3 DNA follows: TGTGCCAGCAGCCGTGGGACCGGGGAGCTGTTTTTT. Its translation is CASSRGTGELFF. Full variable domain (outside the CDR3, taken from reference TRBV7-9 and TRBJ2-2): DTGVSQNPRHKITKRGQNVTFRCDPISEHNRLYWYRQTLGQGPEFLTYFQNEAQLEKSRLLSDRFSAERPKGSFSTLEIQRTEQGDSAMYLCASSRGTGELFFGEGSRLTVL.

CDR3 amino acids: CAWTFSGLQETQYF. The CDR3 region has the DNA TGTGCCTGGACCTTCTCGGGACTGCAAGAGACCCAGTACTTC. The chain has TRBV30 and TRBJ2-5; D is possibly TRBD2 (6 bases). Germline CDR1 GTSNPN, CDR2 SVGIG (reference sequence). V was cut by 4 bases and J by 2 bases, with 14 bases left in between. The CDR3 runs to 14 residues.

The chain combines TRBV19 with TRBJ1-5, with TRBD1 matching 8 bases. Losses at the gene ends were 6 bases for V and 8 bases for J; bases not matched to a gene: 6. The germline gives CDR1 LNHDA, CDR2 SQIVND (reference sequence). CDR3 length: 13 residues. This CDR3 reads CASSPQGAKPQHF. In DNA, the CDR3 is TGTGCCAGTAGCCCCCAGGGGGCTAAGCCCCAGCATTTT.

The chain recombines TRBV5-4 with TRBJ1-1; D unresolved. CDR1 and CDR2 from the germline V gene are SGHNT and YYREEE (reference sequence). V shed 0 bases and J shed 5 bases, with 11 bases lying between them. The CDR3 contains 14 residues. CDR3 sequence reads: CASSLAMGRTEAFF. In nucleotides, the CDR3 is TGTGCCAGCAGCTTGGCGATGGGAAGGACTGAAGCTTTCTTT.

The V gene is TRBV28, the J gene TRBJ2-7; D uncertain. The CDR3 runs 12 residues. The V gene's germline CDR1 is MDHEN and CDR2 SYDVKM. V was shortened by 5 bases and J by 6 bases, with 11 bases between the two germline ends. CDR3 residues: CASSQGGFEQYF. CDR3 sequence (DNA): TGTGCCAGCAGTCAAGGTGGGTTCGAGCAGTACTTC. Using reference TRBV28 and TRBJ2-7 for the parts outside the CDR3, the full variable domain is DVKVTQSSRYLVKRTGEKVFLECVQDMDHENMFWYRQDPGLGLRLIYFSYDVKMKEKGDIPEGYSVSREKKERFSLILESASTNQTSMYLCASSQGGFEQYFGPGTRLTVT.

By sample share, this clone is medium-sized (0.01 to 0.1%). V usage is TRBV7-9 and J usage is TRBJ1-6; TRBD1 matches at 9 bases. J lost 7 bases, V lost 5 bases, and 6 bases had no gene match. Germline V gene data show CDR1 as SEHNR and CDR2 as FQNEAQ (reference sequence). The CDR3 consists of 15 residues. The CDR3 loop is CASSPDRGGNSPLHF. DNA of the CDR3: TGTGCCAGCAGCCCAGACAGGGGGGGCAATTCACCCCTCCACTTT.

The chain uses TRBV6-5 and TRBJ1-2; a weak D match, TRBD1 (5 bases). Germline V gene lookup returns CDR1 MNHEY and CDR2 SVGAGI. Deletions cut 6 bases from V and 5 bases from J, with 19 bases between. The CDR3 runs to 15 residues. The CDR3 loop reads CASSRYGSGGYGYTF. CDR3 DNA: TGTGCCAGCAGCCGGTACGGATCGGGGGGTTATGGCTACACCTTC.

V and J are TRBV6-6 and TRBJ1-5; D call uncertain. The CDR3 extends over 13 amino acids. Germline assignment: CDR1 MNHNY and CDR2 SVGAGI (reference sequence). Trimming shortened V by 4 bases and J by 7 bases, and 11 bases separated the two germline ends. The CDR3 DNA sequence: TGTGCCAGCAGTTCCCCGGAGAGGCAGCCCCAGCATTTT. Its translation is CASSSPERQPQHF.

The genes are TRBV5-6 and TRBJ2-2, with 8 bases that match TRBD1. Germline V gene data show CDR1 as SGHDT and CDR2 as YYEEEE. The CDR3 runs 15 residues. The V gene end was trimmed by 3 bases and the J gene end by 2 bases; junction bases not matched to a gene: 3. CDR3 in amino acids: CASSWDRFNTGELFF. The CDR3 coding sequence is TGTGCCAGCAGCTGGGACAGGTTTAACACCGGGGAGCTGTTTTTT.

The chain uses TRBV18 and TRBJ1-1; 9 positions match TRBD1. CDR1 is KGHSH and CDR2 is LQKENI in the germline V gene. CDR3 length: 16 residues. Losses at the gene ends were 5 bases for V and 0 bases for J; bases not matched to a gene: 7. CDR3 nucleotides: TGTGCCAGCTCAACAGGGGGCGCGGGGATGAACACTGAAGCTTTCTTT. This gives the protein CASSTGGAGMNTEAFF.

This clone appeared once. This chain uses TRBV4-1 with TRBJ1-5, with D hard to call. Between the trimmed V and J ends, which lost 0 bases and 0 bases, there was a span of 6 bases. The CDR3 has 15 residues. Per the germline V gene, CDR1 is MGHRA and CDR2 is YSYEKL. Here the CDR3 reads CASSQDRASNQPQHF. The CDR3 nucleotides are TGCGCCAGCAGCCAAGACAGAGCTAGCAATCAGCCCCAGCATTTT.

The gene calls are TRBV27 and TRBJ1-1; the D gene is possibly TRBD1 (6 bases). The CDR3 consists of 13 residues. Germline V gene data show CDR1 as MNHEY and CDR2 as SMNVEV (reference sequence). Trimming cost V 6 bases and J 6 bases, with 14 bases left between them. The CDR3 is CASSPGGGPEAFF. The CDR3 DNA is TGTGCCAGCAGCCCGGGGGGCGGGCCTGAAGCTTTCTTT.

This clone was found once. This chain uses TRBV7-9 with TRBJ2-7, with D uncertain. Trimming removed 4 bases from V and 4 bases from J, with 11 bases in between. The CDR3 extends over 13 amino acids. Germline V lookup: CDR1 SEHNR, CDR2 FQNEAQ (reference sequence). CDR3 region: CASSSIPRYEQYF. In DNA, the CDR3 is TGTGCCAGCAGCTCCATCCCAAGGTACGAGCAGTACTTC.

V gene TRBV29-1 combines with J gene TRBJ1-1; possibly TRBD1 for D (6 bases). CDR1 SQVTM and CDR2 ANQGSEA come from the germline V gene. V was shortened by 7 bases and J by 4 bases, with 16 bases between the two germline ends. This CDR3 region has 13 residues. The CDR3 bases are TGCAGCGGGATCAGGGGATTGGGCACTGAAGCTTTCTTT. Its protein is CSGIRGLGTEAFF.

The rearrangement links TRBV11-2 to TRBJ2-1; 10 nucleotides align to TRBD2. There are 14 residues in the CDR3. Germline lookup yields CDR1 SGHAT and CDR2 FQNNGV. V gave up 7 bases and J gave up 9 bases; unmatched junction bases: 9. CDR3 residues: CASNPGLALSEQFF. DNA for the CDR3: TGTGCCAGCAATCCGGGACTAGCGCTGAGTGAGCAGTTCTTC.

The rearrangement links TRBV13 to TRBJ1-6, with D perhaps TRBD1 (6 bases). Trimming removed 1 base at V and 10 bases at J, with 14 bases between. Germline V gives CDR1 PRHDT, CDR2 FYEKMQ (reference sequence). The CDR3 extends over 15 amino acids. The CDR3 DNA follows: TGTGCCAGCAGCTTAGAGTCGGGGGGGGGCTCACCCCTCCACTTT. It codes for CASSLESGGGSPLHF.

This clone was picked up a small number of times. The chain is built from TRBV18 and TRBJ1-1; 7 bases map to TRBD1. Germline assignment: CDR1 KGHSH and CDR2 LQKENI. The J segment lost 1 base and the V segment lost 0 bases, leaving 5 bases of the junction unmatched. The CDR3 has 16 residues. Here the CDR3 reads CASSPPVGTANTEAFF. In DNA, the CDR3 is TGTGCCAGCTCACCACCGGTTGGGACAGCGAACACTGAAGCTTTCTTT. Combining the CDR3 with reference TRBV18 and TRBJ1-1 gives the whole variable domain NAGVMQNPRHLVRRRGQEARLRCSPMKGHSHVYWYRQLPEEGLKFMVYLQKENIIDESGMPKERFSAEFPKEGPSILRIQQVVRGDSAAYFCASSPPVGTANTEAFFGQGTRLTVV.

The genes are TRBV4-3 and TRBJ1-5; no reliable D call. This CDR3 has 17 amino acids. CDR1 and CDR2 (germline): LGHNA, YSLEER. Trimming removed 1 base at V and 0 bases at J, with 13 bases between. Written as DNA, the CDR3 is TGCGCCAGCAGCCAAGTAAGGCAGATAAATAGCAATCAGCCCCAGCATTTT. It codes for CASSQVRQINSNQPQHF.